What follows is one T cell receptor (beta chain) and its context. Its cognate antigen is unknown. The data stem from a study of T cell responses to AZD1222 COVID-19 vaccine. For the study at large: Recipients boosted at about 4 weeks or about 12 weeks are pooled. Findings and caveats of the study: Among those given AZD1222, only five to seven were seropositive at baseline. Donors, mostly white British, included more females; clonal diversity was possibly underestimated.

Clones were read by immunoSEQ multiplex PCR, and TCRdb kept only the in-frame ones, dropping some. This table has 150,000 to 200,000 clones, around 90% appearing once. The receptor comes from an adult in good health. Sample: peripheral blood, taken on day 0 of AZD1222 vaccination.

The CDR3 here is CASSEGQGYTEAFF. CDR3 in DNA: TGCGCCAGCAGCGAGGGACAGGGATACACTGAAGCTTTCTTT. The chain employs TRBV5-1 and TRBJ1-1, with 9 bases lining up with TRBD1. The V and J ends lost 4 bases and 3 bases, in that order; junction bases with no gene match: 4. The CDR3 runs 14 residues. The germline V gene encodes CDR1 SGHRS and CDR2 YFSETQ.